The 30 T cell receptor beta chains below were found in one sample sequenced in a study of cytomegalovirus exposure and HLA in healthy donors. The primer mix had 60 Vbeta and 13 Jbeta primers. Clones were read by immunoSEQ multiplex PCR, and TCRdb kept only the in-frame ones, dropping some. The top ten clones hold 11% of a sample with about 120,000 clones, around 77% of them seen once. Sequencing was carried out using PBMCs. The receptors come from a man aged 35-49 years in good health and CMV-seropositive.

The sample holds a few counts of this clone. The chain is built from TRBV18 and TRBJ2-7; perhaps TRBD2 as D (6 bases). Trimming pared 8 bases from V and 3 bases from J, leaving 11 bases between. Per the germline V gene, CDR1 is KGHSH and CDR2 is LQKENI. The CDR3 covers 12 residues. The CDR3 loop is CASRGGDYEQYF. The DNA for the CDR3 is TGTGCCAGCCGAGGCGGGGACTACGAGCAGTACTTC.

The chain recombines TRBV29-1 with TRBJ2-1; TRBD2 agrees at 11 bases. Germline lookup yields CDR1 SQVTM and CDR2 ANQGSEA. V shed 4 bases, J shed 6 bases, and the junction held 5 bases outside the gene matches. CDR3 length: 14 amino acids. The CDR3 DNA follows: TGCAGCGTTGTGGGGACTAGCGGCCGCAATGAGCAGTTCTTC. Translated, it gives CSVVGTSGRNEQFF.

V and J are TRBV18 and TRBJ2-7; D might be TRBD1 (6 bases). The CDR3 has 14 residues. Trimming took off 0 bases at V and 5 bases at J, with 11 bases between the two ends. CDR1 is KGHSH, CDR2 LQKENI, per germline. In DNA, the CDR3 is TGTGCCAGCTCACCACCCGGGACACGAGACGAGCAGTACTTC. Protein sequence: CASSPPGTRDEQYF.

The chain uses TRBV4-1 and TRBJ1-4, with D tentatively TRBD1 (6 bases). The CDR3 consists of 15 residues. CDR1 and CDR2 (germline): MGHRA, YSYEKL. Trimming took off 0 bases at V and 5 bases at J, with 10 bases between the two ends. The CDR3 bases are TGCGCCAGCAGCCAAGATCCAGGGGAGAATGAAAAACTGTTTTTT. Protein product: CASSQDPGENEKLFF.

The chain has TRBV5-1 and TRBJ1-1; TRBD1 matches at 7 bases. The V segment lost 0 bases and the J segment 4 bases; nucleotides outside the gene matches: 3. Germline V gene sequence: CDR1 SGHRS, CDR2 YFSETQ. This CDR3 spans 14 amino acids. CDR3 protein: CASSLVAGGTEAFF. DNA for the CDR3: TGCGCCAGCAGCTTGGTGGCAGGGGGCACTGAAGCTTTCTTT.

The rearrangement links TRBV11-1 to TRBJ2-2; 8 nucleotides match TRBD2. Per germline, CDR1 SGHAT and CDR2 FQDESV (reference sequence). V gave up 7 bases and J gave up 1 base; unmatched junction bases: 17. The CDR3 loop spans 19 amino acids. CDR3 sequence: CASNSGMGLGGLNTGELFF. The DNA for the CDR3 is TGTGCCAGCAACTCTGGCATGGGACTAGGGGGATTGAACACCGGGGAGCTGTTTTTT.

The chain uses TRBV18 and TRBJ2-2; the match to TRBD1 covers 8 bases. The CDR3 sequence is 15 residues long. Trimming removed 3 bases from V and 3 bases from J; junction bases left unmatched: 3. Germline V lookup: CDR1 KGHSH, CDR2 LQKENI. The CDR3 sequence is CASSPRQGYTGELFF. CDR3 sequence (DNA): TGTGCCAGCTCACCCCGACAGGGGTACACCGGGGAGCTGTTTTTT.

The chain is built from TRBV9 and TRBJ1-2, with D tentatively TRBD1 (6 bases). There are 15 residues in the CDR3. Germline loops: CDR1 SGDLS, CDR2 YYNGEE. The V gene lost 4 bases and the J gene lost 3 bases, with 16 bases spanning the gap. As DNA, the CDR3 is TGTGCCAGCAGCTCCCAGAGGGGGGGGGACTATGGCTACACCTTC. Translation gives CASSSQRGGDYGYTF.

This chain connects TRBV11-1 to TRBJ1-1; 7 bases match TRBD1. Germline V lookup: CDR1 SGHAT, CDR2 FQDESV (reference sequence). The J segment lost 11 bases and the V segment lost 5 bases, leaving 11 bases of the junction unmatched. The CDR3 consists of 13 residues. The CDR3 here is CASSNTQGINAFF. The DNA of the CDR3 is TGTGCCAGCAGCAACACACAGGGGATTAATGCTTTCTTT.

The CDR3 bases are TGCGCCAGCAGCCAGGAAGGGGGACACGATCTCGAAAAGGGTGAAAAACTGTTTTTT. Amino acid sequence: CASSQEGGHDLEKGEKLFF. The chain recombines TRBV4-3 with TRBJ1-4, with D perhaps matching TRBD1 (6 bases). Trimming took 3 bases from V and 7 from J, leaving 27 bases between them. The CDR3 sequence is 19 residues long. CDR1 is LGHNA and CDR2 is YSLEER in the germline V gene.

V gene TRBV6-5 combines with J gene TRBJ2-7; maybe TRBD2 (7 bases). Germline V gene lookup returns CDR1 MNHEY and CDR2 SVGAGI. The V end lost 6 bases, the J end lost 6 bases, and 21 bases lay between the germline ends. This CDR3 is 15 amino acids long. Here the CDR3 reads CASRVGGGTDSEQYF. In DNA form, the CDR3 reads TGTGCCAGCAGGGTGGGCGGGGGCACTGACTCCGAGCAGTACTTC.

As for this clone: The junction departs from germline at one end; a sequencing error may be responsible. The chain recombines TRBV7-2 with TRBJ1-1, with D possibly TRBD1 on 5 matching bases. This CDR3 comprises 12 residues. Germline V gives CDR1 SGHTA, CDR2 FQGNSA. In nucleotides, the CDR3 is TGTGCCAGCAGCTTATGGGGCACTGAAGCTCTCTTT. This encodes CASSLWGTEALF.

This clone occurred once. V gene TRBV4-2 combines with J gene TRBJ2-3, with a tentative D call TRBD2 (6 bases). V was cut by 1 base and J by 1 base, with 12 bases left in between. CDR1 LGHNA and CDR2 YNFKEQ come from the germline V gene. The CDR3 consists of 16 residues. The CDR3 sequence is CASSQGGSGRTDTQYF. The CDR3 region has the DNA TGTGCCAGCAGCCAAGGGGGGAGCGGGCGCACAGATACGCAGTATTTT.

The genes are TRBV7-9 and TRBJ1-2, with 8 bases lining up with TRBD1. Germline V lookup: CDR1 SEHNR, CDR2 FQNEAQ (reference sequence). V lost 5 bases and J lost 6; bases outside the gene matches: 5. The CDR3 contains 13 residues. CDR3: CASSLDRADGYTF. DNA of the CDR3: TGTGCCAGCAGCCTGGACAGGGCAGATGGCTACACCTTC. The entire variable domain, with the rest obtained from reference TRBV7-9 and TRBJ1-2, is as follows: DTGVSQNPRHKITKRGQNVTFRCDPISEHNRLYWYRQTLGQGPEFLTYFQNEAQLEKSRLLSDRFSAERPKGSFSTLEIQRTEQGDSAMYLCASSLDRADGYTFGSGTRLTVV.

In its sample, this clone was seen a few times. The chain has TRBV28 and TRBJ2-3; D is unresolved. V was clipped by 4 bases and J by 3 bases, with 5 bases between them. Germline CDR1 MDHEN, CDR2 SYDVKM. The CDR3 has 12 amino acids. CDR3 region: CASSSGTDTQYF. CDR3 bases: TGTGCCAGCAGTTCCGGGACAGATACGCAGTATTTT.

This clone was picked up a small number of times. J is TRBJ1-2 and V is TRBV28, with 9 bases identical to TRBD1. This CDR3 is built from 14 residues. Germline V gives CDR1 MDHEN, CDR2 SYDVKM. The V gene end was trimmed by 3 bases and the J gene end by 7 bases; junction bases not matched to a gene: 6. CDR3 region: CASSFRDRATGYTF. CDR3 DNA: TGTGCCAGCAGTTTCCGGGACAGGGCTACTGGCTACACCTTC.

This clone showed up just a few times. The junction does not match germline at one end; this may be a read error. The genes are TRBV11-2 and TRBJ2-4; 8 bases fit TRBD2. CDR3 length equals 17 residues. Germline values: CDR1 SGHAT, CDR2 FQNNGV. The CDR3 nucleotides read TGTGCCAGCAGCTTAGTTTCTAGCGGACTAGCCAAAAACAGTCAGTACTTC. Encoded protein: CASSLVSSGLAKNSQYF.

The CDR3 spells CASSLGGWANSPLHF. The DNA of the CDR3 is TGTGCCAGCAGCCTCGGGGGTTGGGCCAATTCACCCCTCCACTTT. The chain has TRBV6-6 and TRBJ1-6; the D gene is possibly TRBD1 (5 bases). The CDR3 is made up of 15 amino acids. Trimming removed 6 bases from V and 7 bases from J, with 16 bases in between. Germline loops: CDR1 MNHNY, CDR2 SVGAGI (reference sequence).

The gene calls are TRBV5-5 and TRBJ2-5; 7 bases line up with TRBD2. V gave up 6 bases and J gave up 7 bases; unmatched junction bases: 6. The germline V gene has CDR1 SGHKS and CDR2 YYEKEE (reference sequence). CDR3 length equals 12 residues. The CDR3 bases are TGTGCCAGCACCGGACTAGTGTGGACCCAGTACTTC. Translating gives CASTGLVWTQYF. Full variable domain (remainder filled in from reference TRBV5-5 and TRBJ2-5): DAGVTQSPTHLIKTRGQQVTLRCSPISGHKSVSWYQQVLGQGPQFIFQYYEKEERGRGNFPDRFSARQFPNYSSELNVNALLLGDSALYLCASTGLVWTQYFGPGTRLLVL.

The chain employs TRBV14 and TRBJ2-7; weak D call: TRBD1 (5 bases). Trimming shortened V by 5 bases and J by 0 bases, and 11 bases separated the two germline ends. The length of the CDR3 is 14 residues. CDR1 is SGHDN and CDR2 is FVKESK in the germline V gene. CDR3 sequence reads: CASSATAFSYEQYF. For the CDR3, the DNA is TGTGCCAGCAGCGCGACAGCCTTCTCCTACGAGCAGTACTTC. Combining the CDR3 with reference TRBV14 and TRBJ2-7 gives the whole variable domain EAGVTQFPSHSVIEKGQTVTLRCDPISGHDNLYWYRRVMGKEIKFLLHFVKESKQDESGMPNNRFLAERTGGTYSTLKVQPAELEDSGVYFCASSATAFSYEQYFGPGTRLTVT.

This chain joins TRBV5-6 and TRBJ2-2, with TRBD1 identical over 10 bases. Germline assignment: CDR1 SGHDT and CDR2 YYEEEE. CDR3 size: 15 residues. Trimming at V came to 9 bases and at J to 6 bases, leaving 11 bases not matched to a gene. As DNA, the CDR3 is TGTGCCAACGACTATGGGGACAGGGGCTCCGGGGAGCTGTTTTTT. It codes for CANDYGDRGSGELFF.

The chain recombines TRBV7-3 with TRBJ2-1; no clear D. The CDR3 length is 13 residues. V lost 4 bases and J lost 8, with 12 bases in between. The germline V gene has CDR1 SGHTA and CDR2 FQGTGA. CDR3 DNA: TGTGCCAGCAGCTCATCATACAGAGATGAGCAGTTCTTC. It specifies CASSSSYRDEQFF.

The chain couples TRBV4-3 to TRBJ2-3, with TRBD2 matching 12 bases. Trimming cost V 4 bases and J 0 bases; bases outside gene matches: 5. Germline V gives CDR1 LGHNA, CDR2 YSLEER. This CDR3 spans 17 amino acids. The CDR3 loop is CASSPLLAGGSTDTQYF. For the CDR3, the DNA is TGCGCCAGCAGCCCCCTACTAGCGGGGGGCAGCACAGATACGCAGTATTTT.

The chain carries TRBV11-3 and TRBJ1-5; 7 bases are shared with TRBD1. The V gene's germline CDR1 is SGHNT and CDR2 YENEEA. The J segment lost 5 bases and the V segment lost 5 bases, leaving 18 bases of the junction unmatched. The CDR3 has 18 amino acids. CDR3 residues: CASSPLSRGYHQDQPQHF. The CDR3, as DNA: TGTGCCAGCAGCCCCTTGTCCAGGGGGTACCACCAAGATCAGCCCCAGCATTTT.

V is TRBV2 and J is TRBJ1-2; the D gene is possibly TRBD1 (6 bases). Between the trimmed V and J ends, which lost 6 bases and 0 bases, there was a span of 11 bases. CDR1 and CDR2 (germline): SNHLY, FYNNEI. The CDR3 is 14 amino acids. DNA of the CDR3: TGTGCCAGCAGCGGACAGATTACTAACTATGGCTACACCTTC. It encodes CASSGQITNYGYTF.

The table lists this clone with a few counts. The chain carries TRBV14 and TRBJ1-6; D may be TRBD1 (6 bases). Trimming left V 4 bases short and J 9 bases short, with 16 bases between. Germline assignment: CDR1 SGHDN and CDR2 FVKESK. The CDR3 is 15 amino acids. The CDR3 DNA is TGTGCCAGCAGCCGTCTCAGGGGAGATAGTTCACCCCTCCACTTT. It specifies CASSRLRGDSSPLHF.

The chain links TRBV7-8 to TRBJ2-6; no firm D call. V was cut by 5 bases and J by 0 bases, with 8 bases left in between. The germline gives CDR1 SGHVS, CDR2 FQNEAQ. The CDR3 contains 15 residues. The CDR3 reads CASSRRNSGANVLTF. The CDR3 DNA reads as TGTGCCAGCAGCAGGAGAAACTCTGGGGCCAACGTCCTGACTTTC.

The sample holds one count of this clone. The chain uses TRBV7-3 and TRBJ1-1; D is ambiguous. The CDR3 has 16 residues. Per germline, CDR1 SGHTA and CDR2 FQGTGA. Trimming removed 2 bases from V and 4 bases from J, with 17 bases in between. The CDR3 protein is CASSLLPQGPGTEAFF. CDR3 in DNA: TGTGCCAGCAGCTTACTCCCCCAAGGTCCGGGCACTGAAGCTTTCTTT.

J is TRBJ2-6 and V is TRBV11-3; perhaps TRBD2 as D (7 bases). Germline-derived CDR1 and CDR2 are SGHNT and YENEEA. V was pared by 1 base and J by 1 base, with 14 bases between. The CDR3 is 18 amino acids. The CDR3 protein is CASSLGGGRGSGANVLTF. The CDR3 nucleotides read TGTGCCAGCAGCTTAGGGGGGGGGCGCGGATCTGGGGCCAACGTCCTGACTTTC.

This rearrangement joins TRBV30 to TRBJ2-1; TRBD2 matches at 15 bases. Germline V gives CDR1 GTSNPN, CDR2 SVGIG (reference sequence). The CDR3 contains 17 residues. The ends lost 5 bases at V and 10 bases at J; junction bases unmatched: 15. CDR3 protein: CAWAGMGLAGGFVEQFF. The DNA for the CDR3 is TGTGCCTGGGCGGGAATGGGACTAGCGGGGGGATTTGTCGAGCAGTTCTTC.